The sequence of this TCR beta chain was determined in a study of beta chain features in type 1 diabetes. The study's findings and limits: Equally in patients and controls, shorter templates might have been favored by PCR. Cells carrying high TCR expression could end up over-represented when cDNA is sequenced. Type 1 diabetes patients had moderately but significantly shorter TCRB CDR3s in all four CD4+ subsets.

The CDR3 covers 14 residues. Trimming took 5 bases from V and 4 from J, leaving 17 bases between them. Germline V lookup: CDR1 SQVTM, CDR2 ANQGSEA. The table lists this clone with a few counts. Its antigen is unidentified. CD4+ naive, central memory, regulatory and stem cell-like memory subsets were isolated by sorting on CD45RO/CCR7/CD25/CD127/CD95/CD27. Isolated RNA was reverse transcribed in full, so expressed TCRB transcripts were sequenced. The method was immunoSEQ multiplex PCR; TCRdb's version includes in-frame clones alone and lacks a portion of them. The profile shows 500,000 to 850,000 clones, roughly 13% of them singletons.

The rearrangement joins TRBV29-1 to TRBJ2-5; no clear D. Sample: naive CD4+ T cells from blood. The sequence was collected from a man aged 18 to 29 with type 1 diabetes. The CDR3 DNA is TGCAGCGTTACGAGGCAGGCTCGGGTAGAGACCCAGTACTTC. It codes for CSVTRQARVETQYF.